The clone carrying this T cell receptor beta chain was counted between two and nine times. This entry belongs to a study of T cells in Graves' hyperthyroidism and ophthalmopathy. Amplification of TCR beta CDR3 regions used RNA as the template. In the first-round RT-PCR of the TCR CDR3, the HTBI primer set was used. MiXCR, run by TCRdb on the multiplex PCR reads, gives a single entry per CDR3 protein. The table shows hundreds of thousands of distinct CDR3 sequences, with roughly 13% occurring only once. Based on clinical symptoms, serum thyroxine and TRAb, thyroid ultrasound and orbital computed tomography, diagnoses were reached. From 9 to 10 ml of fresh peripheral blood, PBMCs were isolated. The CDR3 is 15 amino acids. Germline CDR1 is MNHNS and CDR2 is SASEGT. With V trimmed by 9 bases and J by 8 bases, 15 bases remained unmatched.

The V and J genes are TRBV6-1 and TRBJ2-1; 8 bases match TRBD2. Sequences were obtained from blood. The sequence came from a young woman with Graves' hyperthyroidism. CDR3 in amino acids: CASKLTGGPNDEQFF. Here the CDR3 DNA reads TGTGCCAGTAAGCTAACGGGGGGGCCGAACGATGAGCAGTTCTTC.